A single sample gave rise to the 6 T cell receptor beta chains below, sequenced in a study of blood T cell repertoires in COVID-19. TCRdb keeps only in-frame clones here, not all; method: immunoSEQ multiplex PCR. The sample records around 190,000 clones, roughly 84% being singletons. Sequencing was done on a sample of peripheral blood. The receptor source for this set is a man aged 45-65 years with COVID-19, enrolled during active disease.

This clone was counted only a few times. Here the CDR3 DNA reads TGTGCCAGCAGTGACAGGAGCTCCTATAATTCACCCCTCCACTTT. Translation gives CASSDRSSYNSPLHF. The chain recombines TRBV27 with TRBJ1-6; the D gene is possibly TRBD1 (6 bases). V lost 5 bases and J 0 bases, leaving 8 bases between the germline ends. The CDR3 totals 15 residues. Germline loops: CDR1 MNHEY, CDR2 SMNVEV (reference sequence).

The rearrangement links TRBV7-3 to TRBJ2-3; 16 nucleotides match TRBD2. CDR3 length: 21 residues. Germline loops: CDR1 SGHTA, CDR2 FQGTGA. The V segment lost 5 bases and the J segment 2 bases; nucleotides outside the gene matches: 16. The chain's CDR3 is CASSPRSSGLAGGPITDTQYF. The CDR3 nucleotides read TGTGCCAGCAGCCCTAGGTCCTCGGGACTAGCGGGAGGGCCGATCACAGATACGCAGTATTTT.

In this sample, this clone turned up a few times. The gene calls are TRBV7-8 and TRBJ1-5; 9 bases align to TRBD1. The CDR3 length is 16 residues. Per germline, CDR1 SGHVS and CDR2 FQNEAQ. The J segment lost 3 bases and the V segment lost 4 bases, leaving 7 bases of the junction unmatched. For the CDR3, the DNA is TGTGCCAGCAGCTCCGGGACAGGGAGGAACAATCAGCCCCAGCATTTT. This translates into CASSSGTGRNNQPQHF.

CDR3 amino acids: CASSVGGGSPPDTQYF. The CDR3 coding sequence is TGTGCCAGCAGCGTAGGCGGCGGGAGCCCCCCAGATACGCAGTATTTT. The chain carries TRBV9 and TRBJ2-3, with 7 bases that match TRBD2. Germline loops: CDR1 SGDLS, CDR2 YYNGEE. V was pared by 0 bases and J by 4 bases, with 8 bases of the junction left unmatched. This CDR3 comprises 16 residues.

The J gene is TRBJ2-1, the V gene TRBV7-9, with D perhaps TRBD2 (6 bases). The CDR3 has 16 residues. Germline V CDR1 and CDR2: SEHNR, FQNEAQ (reference sequence). Trimming left V 5 bases short and J 5 bases short, with 19 bases between. The CDR3 region is CASSLAGTSVNNEQFF. The CDR3 coding sequence is TGTGCCAGCAGCCTGGCCGGGACTTCGGTAAACAATGAGCAGTTCTTC.

The chain is built from TRBV18 and TRBJ1-2; 7 bases fit TRBD1. V was clipped by 4 bases and J by 6 bases; unmatched bases: 5. Germline assignment: CDR1 KGHSH and CDR2 LQKENI. There are 13 residues in the CDR3. CDR3 bases: TGTGCCAGCTCACAGGGACAGAGTCATGGCTACACCTTC. Its protein is CASSQGQSHGYTF.